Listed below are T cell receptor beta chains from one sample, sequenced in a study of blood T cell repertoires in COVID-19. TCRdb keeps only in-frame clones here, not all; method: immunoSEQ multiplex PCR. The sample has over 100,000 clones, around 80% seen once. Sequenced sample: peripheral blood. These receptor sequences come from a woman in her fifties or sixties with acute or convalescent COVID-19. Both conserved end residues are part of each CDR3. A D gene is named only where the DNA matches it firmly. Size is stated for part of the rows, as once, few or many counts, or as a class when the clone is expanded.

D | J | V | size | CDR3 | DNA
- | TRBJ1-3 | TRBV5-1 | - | CASSLDPGDRNTIYF | TGCGCCAGCAGCTTGGATCCGGGTGATAGGAACACCATATATTTT
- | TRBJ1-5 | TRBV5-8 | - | CASSSNQGNNQPQHF | TGTGCCAGCAGCTCGAATCAGGGGAACAATCAGCCCCAGCATTTT
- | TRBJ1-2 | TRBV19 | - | CASSIDQARYTF | TGTGCCAGTAGTATAGATCAGGCCCGCTACACCTTC
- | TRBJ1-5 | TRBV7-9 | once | CASSAPGPGQPQHF | TGTGCCAGCAGCGCCCCGGGTCCCGGTCAGCCCCAGCATTTT
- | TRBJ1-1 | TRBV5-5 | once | CASSLDRATEAFF | TGTGCCAGCAGCTTGGACAGGGCCACTGAAGCTTTCTTT
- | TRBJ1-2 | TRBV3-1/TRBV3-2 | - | CASSSRSISERGYTF | TGTGCCAGCAGCTCAAGGAGTATTAGTGAACGGGGCTACACCTTC
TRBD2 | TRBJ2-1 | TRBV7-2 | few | CASSLMRGVYNEQFF | TGTGCCAGCAGCTTAATGCGGGGGGTTTACAATGAGCAGTTCTTC
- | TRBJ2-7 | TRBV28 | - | CASLTASSYSYEQYF | TGTGCCAGCCTTACAGCTTCCTCTTATAGCTACGAGCAGTACTTC
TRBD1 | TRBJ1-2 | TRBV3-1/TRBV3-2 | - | CASSQDLGQGGGYTF | TGTGCCAGCAGCCAAGATTTGGGACAGGGAGGCGGCTACACCTTC
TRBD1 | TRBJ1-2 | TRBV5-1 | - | CASSLRTGTVHYGYTF | TGCGCCAGCAGCCTACGGACAGGGACCGTGCACTATGGCTACACCTTC
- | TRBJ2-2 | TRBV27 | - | CASMRFVRQGVRELFF | TGTGCCAGCATGCGCTTTGTCCGGCAGGGCGTGCGGGAGCTGTTTTTT
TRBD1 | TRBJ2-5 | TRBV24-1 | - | CATSRRQGQQETQYF | TGTGCCACCAGTAGACGACAGGGACAACAAGAGACCCAGTACTTC
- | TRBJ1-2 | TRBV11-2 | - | CASSPDTNYGYTF | TGTGCCAGCAGCCCCGACACGAACTATGGCTACACCTTC
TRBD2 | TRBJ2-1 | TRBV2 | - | CASMPLAGGPLEQFF | TGTGCCAGCATGCCCTTAGCGGGGGGGCCCCTGGAGCAGTTCTTC
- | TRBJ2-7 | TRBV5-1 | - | CASSLEQGLVKQYF | TGCGCCAGCAGCTTGGAACAGGGTTTAGTGAAGCAGTACTTC
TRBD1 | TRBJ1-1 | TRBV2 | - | CASSAPGTVIEAFF | TGTGCCAGCAGTGCTCCCGGGACAGTTATCGAAGCTTTCTTT
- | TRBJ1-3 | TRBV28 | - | CASSPPLRRRGNTIYF | TGTGCCAGCAGTCCCCCCCTAAGGCGGAGAGGAAACACCATATATTTT
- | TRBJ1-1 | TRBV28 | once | CASSLQQANTEAFF | TGTGCCAGCAGTTTGCAACAGGCCAACACTGAAGCTTTCTTT
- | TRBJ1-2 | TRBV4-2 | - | CASRGRTQANYGYTF | TGTGCCAGCAGGGGAAGGACACAAGCTAACTATGGCTACACCTTC
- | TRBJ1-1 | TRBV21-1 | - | CASSKASPNTEAFF | TGTGCCAGCAGCAAAGCTAGTCCGAACACTGAAGCTTTCTTT
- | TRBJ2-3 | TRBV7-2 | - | CALYREQRDTQYF | TGTGCCTTATACCGGGAGCAACGGGATACGCAGTATTTT
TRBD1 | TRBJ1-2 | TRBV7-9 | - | CASSPTGNGNGYTF | TGTGCCAGCAGTCCGACAGGGAACGGGAATGGCTACACCTTC
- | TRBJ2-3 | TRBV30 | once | CAWSEGTTDTQYF | TGTGCCTGGAGCGAAGGGACTACAGATACGCAGTATTTT
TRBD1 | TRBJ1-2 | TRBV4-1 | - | CASSPGQGANYGYTF | TGCGCCAGCAGCCCAGGACAGGGGGCTAACTATGGCTACACCTTC
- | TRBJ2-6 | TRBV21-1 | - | CASSNYRDRCLSSGANVLTF | TGTGCCAGCAGCAACTACCGGGACAGATGCTTGAGCTCTGGGGCCAACGTCCTGACTTTC
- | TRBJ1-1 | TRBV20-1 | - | CSARSEGAFF | TGCAGTGCTAGGAGCGAGGGAGCTTTCTTT
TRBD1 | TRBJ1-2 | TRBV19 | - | CASTGTTLNHPGQGSFYGYTF | TGTGCCAGTACAGGAACCACACTCAACCATCCGGGACAGGGGTCTTTTTATGGCTACACCTTC
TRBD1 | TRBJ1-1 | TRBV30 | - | CAWRRTGNTEAFF | TGTGCCTGGAGGAGGACAGGGAACACTGAAGCTTTCTTT